What follows are 27 T cell receptor beta chains derived from one specimen sequenced in a study of blood T cell repertoires in COVID-19. The repertoire was sequenced with immunoSEQ multiplex PCR; TCRdb's copy has only in-frame clones and lacks some. This sample carries 150,000 to 200,000 clones, about four fifths of them seen once, and the ten largest clones take 7.8%. Sequences were obtained from peripheral blood. The receptors shown here come from a woman aged 55-69 years with COVID-19, enrolled during active disease.

The V call is TRBV3-1 (or the pseudogene TRBV3-2), the J call TRBJ2-1; 15 bases match TRBD2. CDR3 length equals 17 residues. V trimming: 4 bases; J trimming: 7 bases; junction bases outside the gene matches: 8. CDR1 and CDR2 (germline): LGHDT, YNNKEL (reference sequence). DNA for the CDR3: TGTGCCAGCAGCCTTGGGACTAGCGGGAGGATGCGGAATGAGCAGTTCTTC. Its protein is CASSLGTSGRMRNEQFF.

V usage is TRBV7-2 and J usage is TRBJ2-5; a possible D gene is TRBD2 (5 bases). CDR1 is SGHTA and CDR2 is FQGNSA in the germline V gene. The CDR3 has 15 residues. V was pared by 1 base and J by 4 bases, with 13 bases between. The CDR3 sequence: CASSLDPSKSETQYF. CDR3 nucleotide sequence: TGTGCCAGCAGCTTAGATCCTAGCAAGTCAGAGACCCAGTACTTC. Full variable domain (outside the CDR3, taken from reference TRBV7-2 and TRBJ2-5): GAGVSQSPSNKVTEKGKDVELRCDPISGHTALYWYRQSLGQGLEFLIYFQGNSAPDKSGLPSDRFSAERTGGSVSTLTIQRTQQEDSAVYLCASSLDPSKSETQYFGPGTRLLVL.

The chain recombines TRBV7-2 with TRBJ2-2, with D perhaps matching TRBD2 (6 bases). CDR1 is SGHTA, CDR2 FQGNSA, per germline. V gave up 5 bases and J gave up 0 bases, with 10 bases separating them. The CDR3 is 15 residues long. The CDR3 spells CASSPGLTNTGELFF. For the CDR3, the DNA is TGTGCCAGCAGCCCAGGACTAACGAACACCGGGGAGCTGTTTTTT.

This clone was observed once. The chain has TRBV27 and TRBJ2-7, with 7 positions matching TRBD2. J was trimmed by 2 bases and V by 6 bases; bases with no gene match: 10. The germline V gene encodes CDR1 MNHEY and CDR2 SMNVEV (reference sequence). This CDR3 is built from 15 residues. CDR3 DNA: TGTGCCAGCAGCCTATTAGCGGGTCTACCCTACGAGCAGTACTTC. Translation gives CASSLLAGLPYEQYF.

This CDR3 reads CASSRTPLTEAFF. CDR3 DNA sequence: TGTGCCAGCAGCCGCACTCCGCTGACTGAAGCTTTCTTT. V is TRBV5-8 and J is TRBJ1-1; no reliable D call. Trimming pared 4 bases from V and 5 bases from J, leaving 12 bases between. This CDR3 has 13 residues. Germline assignment: CDR1 SGHTS and CDR2 YDEGEE.

The chain uses TRBV2 and TRBJ2-3; 7 positions match TRBD2. J was trimmed by 0 bases and V by 2 bases; bases with no gene match: 8. This CDR3 has 17 amino acids. Germline V gene lookup returns CDR1 SNHLY and CDR2 FYNNEI. Written as DNA, the CDR3 is TGTGCCAGCAGTGAACCAATGCGGGGGTTTAGCACAGATACGCAGTATTTT. Amino acid sequence: CASSEPMRGFSTDTQYF.

As for this clone: Additional DNA sequences in this sample encode the identical CDR3. The J gene is TRBJ1-3, the V gene TRBV5-6; TRBD1 aligns across 8 bases. Per the germline V gene, CDR1 is SGHDT and CDR2 is YYEEEE. Trimming cost V 5 bases and J 0 bases; bases outside gene matches: 10. The CDR3 is 17 residues long. Here the CDR3 reads CASSPAPGGHSGNTIYF. The CDR3 region has the DNA TGTGCCAGCAGTCCCGCTCCAGGGGGCCACTCTGGAAACACCATATATTTT. Full variable domain (rest looked up from reference TRBV5-6 and TRBJ1-3): DAGVTQSPTHLIKTRGQQVTLRCSPKSGHDTVSWYQQALGQGPQFIFQYYEEEERQRGNFPDRFSGHQFPNYSSELNVNALLLGDSALYLCASSPAPGGHSGNTIYFGEGSWLTVV.

This clone was seen at least ten times. The chain combines TRBV6-1 with TRBJ1-6; 7 nucleotides line up with TRBD1. This CDR3 has 15 residues. The V segment lost 1 base and the J segment 5 bases; nucleotides outside the gene matches: 2. Looked up from germline, CDR1 is MNHNS and CDR2 is SASEGT. CDR3 sequence: CASSEGTGHNSPLHF. The CDR3 DNA reads as TGTGCCAGCAGTGAAGGGACAGGCCATAATTCACCCCTCCACTTT.

This clone was counted a few times. The chain employs TRBV29-1 and TRBJ1-2, with 9 positions matching TRBD1. CDR3 length: 12 residues. With V trimmed by 6 bases and J by 7 bases, 6 bases remained unmatched. Per germline, CDR1 SQVTM and CDR2 ANQGSEA. CDR3 residues: CSVGQGLGGYTF. CDR3 bases: TGCAGCGTGGGACAGGGTTTAGGTGGCTACACCTTC. The full variable domain, rest sourced from reference TRBV29-1 and TRBJ1-2, is SAVISQKPSRDICQRGTSLTIQCQVDSQVTMMFWYRQQPGQSLTLIATANQGSEATYESGFVIDKFPISRPNLTFSTLTVSNMSPEDSSIYLCSVGQGLGGYTFGSGTRLTVV.

The rearrangement links TRBV7-6 to TRBJ2-7; 12 positions agree with TRBD2. This CDR3 spans 19 amino acids. V shed 4 bases and J 0 bases; nucleotides not matched to a gene: 13. The germline gives CDR1 SGHVS, CDR2 FNYEAQ. The CDR3 sequence is CASSSRPQTSGGFSYEQYF. The CDR3 DNA reads TGTGCCAGCAGCTCCCGCCCACAGACTAGCGGGGGCTTCTCCTACGAGCAGTACTTC.

The rearrangement links TRBV6-5 to TRBJ2-1, with TRBD1 matching 9 bases. This CDR3 contains 15 residues. V shed 10 bases, J shed 1 base, and the junction held 8 bases outside the gene matches. Germline V lookup: CDR1 MNHEY, CDR2 SVGAGI. DNA for the CDR3: TGTGCCACCCAGGGTGGGACAGGGTCCTACAATGAGCAGTTCTTC. It codes for CATQGGTGSYNEQFF.

The chain carries TRBV7-2 and TRBJ1-5; no clear D gene. Looked up from germline, CDR1 is SGHTA and CDR2 is FQGNSA. This CDR3 region has 13 residues. Trimming took off 1 base at V and 8 bases at J, with 9 bases between the two ends. The CDR3 spells CASSLDRVKPQHF. DNA of the CDR3: TGTGCCAGCAGCTTAGATCGGGTCAAGCCCCAGCATTTT.

The chain uses TRBV23-1 and TRBJ2-7, with a tentative D call TRBD1 (6 bases). TRBV23-1 is flagged as an ORF with uncertain function. The length of the CDR3 is 13 residues. Trimming removed 0 bases at V and 5 bases at J, with 8 bases between. CDR3 protein: CASSQSNRDEQYV. The CDR3 DNA sequence: TGCGCCAGCAGTCAATCAAACAGGGACGAGCAGTACGTC.

CDR3 in DNA: TGTGCCATCAGTGACCAGTCACACTCTAGGGAGCAGTACTTC. Its translation is CAISDQSHSREQYF. The rearrangement uses TRBV10-3 and TRBJ2-7, with D hard to call. CDR1 is ENHRY and CDR2 is SYGVKD in the germline V gene. Trimming took off 3 bases at V and 7 bases at J, with 16 bases between the two ends. The CDR3 length is 14 residues.

The chain employs TRBV6-6 and TRBJ1-2, with TRBD1 identical over 7 bases. The CDR3 is made up of 12 amino acids. The V gene end was trimmed by 10 bases and the J gene end by 7 bases; junction bases not matched to a gene: 9. CDR1 is MNHNY and CDR2 is SVGAGI in the germline V gene (reference sequence). The CDR3 spells CATQGQRLGYTF. CDR3 DNA sequence: TGTGCCACCCAGGGACAGCGACTTGGCTACACCTTC.

The chain couples TRBV5-4 to TRBJ2-5; D is undetermined. Trimming cost V 4 bases and J 2 bases, with 12 bases left between them. Germline CDR1 and CDR2: SGHNT and YYREEE (reference sequence). The CDR3 contains 14 residues. CDR3 in DNA: TGTGCCAGCAGCAAGGTGGGCCTTCAAGAGACCCAGTACTTC. This sequence encodes CASSKVGLQETQYF.

The rearrangement uses TRBV19 and TRBJ1-1; TRBD1 is a possible D gene (5 bases). CDR3 size: 14 residues. V was trimmed by 2 bases and J by 4 bases, leaving 11 bases between them. CDR1 is LNHDA, CDR2 SQIVND, per germline (reference sequence). The CDR3 reads CASSITQGFTEAFF. For the CDR3, the DNA is TGTGCCAGTAGTATAACCCAGGGATTCACTGAAGCTTTCTTT.

This chain connects TRBV9 to TRBJ2-7; D perhaps matches TRBD1 (5 bases). V gave up 2 bases and J gave up 4 bases, with 19 bases separating them. In germline, CDR1 is SGDLS, CDR2 YYNGEE. The CDR3 has 16 residues. Here the CDR3 DNA reads TGTGCCAGCAGCGTCCCCACCAGGGTAACCTGTTACGAGCAGTACGTC. It codes for CASSVPTRVTCYEQYV.

The chain is built from TRBV27 and TRBJ2-1; 8 nucleotides align to TRBD2. Germline values: CDR1 MNHEY, CDR2 SMNVEV (reference sequence). The CDR3 has 17 amino acids. With 3 bases clipped from V and 3 bases from J, the junction kept 10 bases outside the gene matches. The CDR3 is CASSLPGGELFYNEQFF. For the CDR3, the DNA is TGTGCCAGCAGTTTGCCGGGGGGGGAACTCTTCTACAATGAGCAGTTCTTC.

As DNA, the CDR3 is TGCGCCAGCAGCTTAATTTCCTCTAACTATGGCTACACCTTC. Translation: CASSLISSNYGYTF. The gene calls are TRBV5-1 and TRBJ1-2; no firm D call. The CDR3 totals 14 residues. CDR1 is SGHRS, CDR2 YFSETQ, per germline. V was cut by 2 bases and J by 0 bases, with 8 bases left in between.

The V and J genes are TRBV28 and TRBJ2-5, with TRBD2 matching 10 bases. The V gene end was trimmed by 6 bases and the J gene end by 10 bases; junction bases not matched to a gene: 11. Germline CDR1 and CDR2: MDHEN and SYDVKM. The CDR3 extends over 14 amino acids. The CDR3 loop is CASSKPLAGDDQYF. The CDR3 DNA follows: TGTGCCAGCAGCAAACCGCTAGCGGGAGATGACCAGTACTTC.

V gene TRBV19 combines with J gene TRBJ1-5; no reliable D call. Trimming stripped 5 bases from V and 2 bases from J, with 16 bases between. The V gene's germline CDR1 is LNHDA and CDR2 SQIVND (reference sequence). The CDR3 is 16 residues long. CDR3 nucleotide sequence: TGTGCCAGTAGTTTCGACTCCCGCCTTGGCAATCAGCCCCAGCATTTT. Protein product: CASSFDSRLGNQPQHF.

This clone appeared a single time. The chain has TRBV19 and TRBJ2-1, with TRBD2 matching over 11 bases. Unmatched junction bases numbered 8, after V lost 6 bases and J lost 7 bases. Germline V CDR1 and CDR2: LNHDA, SQIVND (reference sequence). The CDR3 sequence is 15 residues long. This CDR3 is CASRTYSGGANEQFF. CDR3 in DNA: TGTGCCAGTAGGACTTATAGCGGGGGGGCAAATGAGCAGTTCTTC.

The table lists this clone with a few counts. V usage is TRBV25-1 and J usage is TRBJ2-3, with 8 bases lining up with TRBD2. V was clipped by 3 bases and J by 4 bases; unmatched bases: 9. The CDR3 consists of 16 residues. Germline loops: CDR1 MGHDK, CDR2 SYGVNS. The CDR3 DNA reads as TGTGCCAGCAGTGATCCGAGCGGGAGTGGTGCAGATACGCAGTATTTT. It is translated as CASSDPSGSGADTQYF.

In the case of this clone: The junction shows a germline mismatch at one end, possibly a read error. The V gene is TRBV4-3, the J gene TRBJ2-1, with TRBD2 matching over 8 bases. CDR3 length: 15 amino acids. Germline V gene lookup returns CDR1 LGHNA and CDR2 YSLEER. The CDR3 DNA reads TGCGCCAGCAGCCAGGAAGCGGGAGACTACGATGAGCAGTTCTTC. Translating gives CASSQEAGDYDEQFF.

The chain joins TRBV12-3 or TRBV12-4 to TRBJ2-3; D ambiguous. CDR3 length: 12 residues. Trimming shortened V by 7 bases and J by 6 bases, and 11 bases separated the two germline ends. The DNA of the CDR3 is TGTGCCAGCACCCCAGATGGCGATACGCAGTATTTT. Protein: CASTPDGDTQYF.

The chain uses TRBV7-2 and TRBJ1-4; no firm D call. Per germline, CDR1 SGHTA and CDR2 FQGNSA. V was clipped by 5 bases and J by 0 bases, with 13 bases between them. This CDR3 is 16 amino acids long. CDR3 DNA sequence: TGTGCCAGCAGCCGGATAATGCGGGCAACTAATGAAAAACTGTTTTTT. Amino acids: CASSRIMRATNEKLFF. Full variable domain (remainder filled in from reference TRBV7-2 and TRBJ1-4): GAGVSQSPSNKVTEKGKDVELRCDPISGHTALYWYRQSLGQGLEFLIYFQGNSAPDKSGLPSDRFSAERTGGSVSTLTIQRTQQEDSAVYLCASSRIMRATNEKLFFGSGTQLSVL.